Listed below are T cell receptor beta chains from one sample, sequenced in a study of blood T cells in healthy people across ages. TCRdb reanalysed the 5' RACE reads using MiXCR and keeps one entry per CDR3 protein. The data contain hundreds of thousands of distinct CDR3 sequences, roughly 20% of them seen just once; the ten biggest clones take up roughly 22%. The sample comprised blood. These receptors were obtained from a man aged 70-80 years in good health. Both conserved end residues are part of each CDR3. The D gene is left open where the match is weak. The listing skips clone size in some rows; elsewhere it reads once, few, many or a size class.

V gene	J gene	clone size	D gene	CDR3 DNA	CDR3 protein
TRBV20-1	TRBJ2-3	.	TRBD2	TGCAGTGCACCGGGTGGTGCGGGAGTGGCAGATACGCAGTATTTT	CSAPGGAGVADTQYF
TRBV2	TRBJ2-5	few	.	TGTGCCAGCAGTGGGTTTGACAGCCAAGAGACCCAGTACTTC	CASSGFDSQETQYF
TRBV20-1	TRBJ2-3	few	TRBD2	TGCAGTGCTGGGACTAGCGGGAGGACAGATACGCAGTATTTT	CSAGTSGRTDTQYF
TRBV12-3/TRBV12-4	TRBJ2-3	.	.	TGTGCCAGCAGTTTAGGAGGGTCTCCACACGCTACGCAGTATTTT	CASSLGGSPHATQYF
TRBV5-1	TRBJ2-4	.	TRBD2	TGCGCCAGCAGCTTGAGGAGCGGGAGGGCCCAAAACATTCAGTACTTC	CASSLRSGRAQNIQYF
TRBV4-2	TRBJ1-3	few	.	TGTGCCAGCAGCCAGCTGGAGAGCTCTGGAAACACCATATATTTT	CASSQLESSGNTIYF
TRBV28	TRBJ1-4	few	TRBD1	TGTGCCAGCCATCCAGGGGGTAATGAAAAACTGTTTTTT	CASHPGGNEKLFF
TRBV5-1	TRBJ2-2	.	.	TGCGCCAGCAGCACAGGACAGAGAAACACCGGGGAGCTGTTTTTT	CASSTGQRNTGELFF
TRBV12-3/TRBV12-4	TRBJ2-7	few	TRBD2	TGTGCCAGCAGTGCTAGCGGGGGCCCGACCTACGAGCAGTACTTC	CASSASGGPTYEQYF
TRBV4-1	TRBJ2-1	few	TRBD1	TGCGCCAGCAGCCAAGAAGACAGGGGGTCCTACAATGAGCAGTTCTTC	CASSQEDRGSYNEQFF
TRBV12-3/TRBV12-4	TRBJ1-1	.	.	TGTGCCAGCAGTTTCCTAGGGATGAACACTGAAGCTTTCTTT	CASSFLGMNTEAFF
TRBV3-1	TRBJ2-1	few	.	TGTGCCAGCAGCCAAGAGGCGCGAGGTCCCTACAATGAGCAGTTCTTC	CASSQEARGPYNEQFF
TRBV28	TRBJ2-4	.	.	TGTGCCAGCAGTGCTGCGATTGGGGGGAACATTCAGTACTTC	CASSAAIGGNIQYF
TRBV12-3/TRBV12-4	TRBJ1-2	.	.	TGTGCCAGCAGTATCCAAAACTATGGCTACACCTTC	CASSIQNYGYTF
TRBV6-5	TRBJ2-1	.	.	TGTGCCAGCACCCCGGCAGGGGTTCGCAATGAGCAGTTCTTC	CASTPAGVRNEQFF
TRBV7-7	TRBJ2-1	.	.	TGTGCTAGCAGCAGGGGGGAGGGCCAGCAGCAGTTCTTC	CASSRGEGQQQFF
TRBV3-1	TRBJ2-5	many	.	TGTGCCAGCAGCCCAACCGGGACTTCTAAGACCCAGTACTTC	CASSPTGTSKTQYF
TRBV5-4	TRBJ2-3	few	.	TGTGCCAGCAGCCCTGATCTTCCTAGCACAGATACGCAGTATTTT	CASSPDLPSTDTQYF
TRBV3-1	TRBJ2-6	.	TRBD2	TGTGCCAGCAGCCATGCTAGCGGGCTCTTCTCTGGGGCCAACGTCCTGACTTTC	CASSHASGLFSGANVLTF
TRBV29-1	TRBJ2-1	.	.	TGCAGCGTCCCCGGGCCTTACAATGAGCAGTTCTTC	CSVPGPYNEQFF
TRBV7-2	TRBJ2-4	.	.	TGTGCCAGCAGCCGACGGACAGACCTAGCCAAAAACATTCAGTACTTC	CASSRRTDLAKNIQYF
TRBV3-1	TRBJ1-5	few	.	TGTGCCAGCAGCCAAGAAAGTCAGCCCCAGCATTTT	CASSQESQPQHF
TRBV20-1	TRBJ2-5	.	.	TGCAGTGCTAGTTACGTGGGGGGCACAGAGACCCAGTACTTC	CSASYVGGTETQYF
TRBV12-3/TRBV12-4	TRBJ1-2	.	.	TGTGCCAGCGGTTATCAGGGTAGCTACACCTTC	CASGYQGSYTF
TRBV7-8	TRBJ2-5	.	.	TGTGCCAGCAGCTTAGAGAATCGCTGGCAAGAGACCCAGTACTTC	CASSLENRWQETQYF
TRBV20-1	TRBJ2-7	few	.	TGCAGTACACGGGGACCAAGCGATTACGAGCAGTACTTC	CSTRGPSDYEQYF